This is a list of T cell receptor beta chains from one sample in a study of shared clonotypes between healthy human individuals. Profiled with immunoSEQ multiplex PCR; TCRdb holds only in-frame clones, not every one. The sample records 600,000 to 750,000 clones, over 60% being singletons. What was sequenced was memory CD4+ T cells sorted from blood. These receptors were collected from a woman in her twenties or thirties in good health. CDR3s include the opening cysteine and the closing phenylalanine or tryptophan. D genes are given only for firm matches. Clone size is stated in some rows and not others, as once, few, many or a class when expanded.

v_gene: TRBV28
abundance: NA
j_gene: TRBJ1-3
d_gene: NA
CDR3aa: CASSSTTGRLLGIYF
CDR3nt: TGTGCCAGCAGTTCGACGACCGGACGGCTACTGGGCATATATTTT

v_gene: TRBV5-8
abundance: NA
j_gene: TRBJ2-7
d_gene: NA
CDR3aa: CASTKDTLGVYEQYF
CDR3nt: TGTGCCAGCACGAAGGACACCCTAGGAGTCTACGAGCAGTACTTC

v_gene: TRBV7-3
abundance: NA
j_gene: TRBJ2-3
d_gene: TRBD2
CDR3aa: CASSLNAGGPDTQYF
CDR3nt: TGTGCCAGCAGCTTAAACGCGGGAGGTCCAGATACGCAGTATTTT

v_gene: TRBV5-1
abundance: few
j_gene: TRBJ2-4
d_gene: NA
CDR3aa: CASSLGQEDRPIQYF
CDR3nt: TGCGCCAGCAGCTTGGGGCAGGAGGACCGACCCATTCAGTACTTC

v_gene: TRBV5-1
abundance: NA
j_gene: TRBJ2-3
d_gene: NA
CDR3aa: CASSLVMLGDQGTDTQYF
CDR3nt: TGCGCCAGCAGCTTGGTTATGTTGGGGGATCAAGGCACAGATACGCAGTATTTT

v_gene: TRBV21-1
abundance: few
j_gene: TRBJ2-5
d_gene: NA
CDR3aa: CAAGKETQYF
CDR3nt: TGTGCCGCCGGCAAAGAGACCCAGTACTTC

v_gene: TRBV2
abundance: NA
j_gene: TRBJ1-1
d_gene: NA
CDR3aa: CASSESRREGGTEAFF
CDR3nt: TGTGCCAGCAGTGAGTCGCGGAGGGAGGGCGGCACTGAAGCTTTCTTT

v_gene: TRBV27
abundance: NA
j_gene: TRBJ2-1
d_gene: NA
CDR3aa: CASSSQAGYNEQFF
CDR3nt: TGTGCCAGCAGTTCTCAAGCCGGATACAATGAGCAGTTCTTC

v_gene: TRBV11-2
abundance: NA
j_gene: TRBJ2-1
d_gene: TRBD2
CDR3aa: CASSLALVAGGPNEQFF
CDR3nt: TGTGCCAGCAGCTTAGCTTTAGTAGCGGGAGGGCCCAATGAGCAGTTCTTC

v_gene: TRBV7-9
abundance: NA
j_gene: TRBJ2-7
d_gene: TRBD2
CDR3aa: CASSLAGGSFYEQYF
CDR3nt: TGTGCCAGCAGCTTAGCCGGCGGGAGTTTCTACGAGCAGTACTTC

v_gene: TRBV5-6
abundance: few
j_gene: TRBJ2-5
d_gene: NA
CDR3aa: CASSPLEDETQYF
CDR3nt: TGTGCCAGCAGCCCCTTGGAGGACGAGACCCAGTACTTC

v_gene: TRBV19
abundance: NA
j_gene: TRBJ1-4
d_gene: NA
CDR3aa: CASGAGTRLGKLFF
CDR3nt: TGTGCCAGTGGGGCCGGGACGAGACTAGGAAAACTGTTTTTT

v_gene: TRBV2
abundance: NA
j_gene: TRBJ2-5
d_gene: NA
CDR3aa: CASRIRETQYF
CDR3nt: TGTGCCAGCAGGATTAGAGAGACCCAGTACTTC

v_gene: TRBV5-4
abundance: NA
j_gene: TRBJ2-1
d_gene: NA
CDR3aa: CASSLVAREYNEQFF
CDR3nt: TGTGCCAGCAGCTTGGTAGCCAGGGAATACAATGAGCAGTTCTTC

v_gene: TRBV4-1
abundance: NA
j_gene: TRBJ2-1
d_gene: TRBD1
CDR3aa: CASSQGTGVHNEQFF
CDR3nt: TGCGCCAGCAGCCAAGGGACAGGGGTCCACAATGAGCAGTTCTTC

v_gene: TRBV13
abundance: once
j_gene: TRBJ2-2
d_gene: TRBD2
CDR3aa: CASSPKTSGTNTGELFF
CDR3nt: TGTGCCAGCAGCCCAAAGACTAGCGGGACGAACACCGGGGAGCTGTTTTTT

v_gene: TRBV25-1
abundance: NA
j_gene: TRBJ2-5
d_gene: TRBD2
CDR3aa: CASRGGQRNQETQYF
CDR3nt: TGTGCCAGCAGGGGAGGGCAGAGGAACCAAGAGACCCAGTACTTC

v_gene: TRBV5-4
abundance: NA
j_gene: TRBJ2-7
d_gene: NA
CDR3aa: CASSVQADSYEQYF
CDR3nt: TGTGCCAGCAGTGTGCAGGCCGACTCCTACGAGCAGTACTTC

v_gene: TRBV25-1
abundance: NA
j_gene: TRBJ1-1
d_gene: NA
CDR3aa: CASSELAEGMNTEAFF
CDR3nt: TGTGCCAGCAGTGAACTGGCGGAAGGAATGAACACTGAAGCTTTCTTT

v_gene: TRBV7-8
abundance: once
j_gene: TRBJ2-7
d_gene: NA
CDR3aa: CASSPTRRAYEQYF
CDR3nt: TGTGCCAGCAGCCCGACTAGGCGAGCGTACGAGCAGTACTTC

v_gene: TRBV28
abundance: few
j_gene: TRBJ1-5
d_gene: NA
CDR3aa: CASSLIGARNQPQHF
CDR3nt: TGTGCCAGCAGTTTAATAGGGGCAAGGAATCAGCCCCAGCATTTT

v_gene: TRBV5-1
abundance: many
j_gene: TRBJ1-3
d_gene: TRBD1
CDR3aa: CASSLGQGGNTIYF
CDR3nt: TGCGCCAGCAGCTTAGGACAGGGTGGAAACACCATATATTTT

v_gene: TRBV6-6
abundance: NA
j_gene: TRBJ2-5
d_gene: TRBD2
CDR3aa: CASSYASGSQETQYF
CDR3nt: TGTGCCAGCAGTTACGCTAGCGGGAGCCAGGAGACCCAGTACTTC

v_gene: TRBV19
abundance: once
j_gene: TRBJ2-5
d_gene: NA
CDR3aa: CASSHGPIFETQYF
CDR3nt: TGTGCCAGTAGCCACGGACCGATTTTTGAGACCCAGTACTTC

v_gene: TRBV25-1
abundance: NA
j_gene: TRBJ1-1
d_gene: NA
CDR3aa: CASSEYATGGPMNTEAFF
CDR3nt: TGTGCCAGCAGTGAATACGCAACGGGGGGGCCGATGAACACTGAAGCTTTCTTT

v_gene: TRBV2
abundance: few
j_gene: TRBJ1-2
d_gene: NA
CDR3aa: CAGRGGSDYGYTF
CDR3nt: TGTGCCGGTCGAGGGGGTTCTGACTATGGCTACACCTTC

v_gene: TRBV29-1
abundance: NA
j_gene: TRBJ1-1
d_gene: NA
CDR3aa: CSVGVIRDTEAFF
CDR3nt: TGCAGCGTTGGTGTGATTAGGGACACTGAAGCTTTCTTT

v_gene: TRBV7-2
abundance: NA
j_gene: TRBJ2-3
d_gene: TRBD1
CDR3aa: CASSPPGQGGHTQYF
CDR3nt: TGTGCCAGCAGCCCACCGGGACAGGGAGGGCATACGCAGTATTTT

v_gene: TRBV6-5
abundance: NA
j_gene: TRBJ2-2
d_gene: NA
CDR3aa: CASMDGSNTGELFF
CDR3nt: TGTGCCAGCATGGACGGATCGAACACCGGGGAGCTGTTTTTT

v_gene: TRBV20-1
abundance: few
j_gene: TRBJ1-1
d_gene: NA
CDR3aa: CSAPRQGEAFF
CDR3nt: TGCAGTGCCCCTCGGCAGGGCGAAGCTTTCTTT

v_gene: TRBV7-8
abundance: NA
j_gene: TRBJ2-2
d_gene: NA
CDR3aa: CASSRLGNANTGELFF
CDR3nt: TGTGCCAGCAGCCGCCTGGGGAACGCGAACACCGGGGAGCTGTTTTTT

v_gene: TRBV5-1
abundance: once
j_gene: TRBJ1-2
d_gene: NA
CDR3aa: CASSPDGYGYTF
CDR3nt: TGCGCCAGCAGCCCGGACGGCTATGGCTACACCTTC

v_gene: TRBV5-6
abundance: NA
j_gene: TRBJ2-5
d_gene: NA
CDR3aa: CASSLVGQETQYF
CDR3nt: TGTGCCAGCAGCTTGGTGGGACAAGAGACCCAGTACTTC

v_gene: TRBV5-1
abundance: NA
j_gene: TRBJ1-1
d_gene: TRBD1
CDR3aa: CASSHRDRASTEAFF
CDR3nt: TGCGCCAGCAGCCACCGGGACAGGGCGAGCACTGAAGCTTTCTTT

v_gene: TRBV9
abundance: NA
j_gene: TRBJ2-4
d_gene: NA
CDR3aa: CASSVGLAKNIQYF
CDR3nt: TGTGCCAGCAGCGTAGGGCTAGCCAAAAACATTCAGTACTTC

v_gene: TRBV25-1
abundance: NA
j_gene: TRBJ2-4
d_gene: NA
CDR3aa: CASSEVGAKNIQYF
CDR3nt: TGTGCCAGCAGTGAAGTGGGGGCCAAAAACATTCAGTACTTC

v_gene: TRBV19
abundance: NA
j_gene: TRBJ1-1
d_gene: NA
CDR3aa: CASSMVWQGRANTEAFF
CDR3nt: TGTGCCAGTAGTATGGTTTGGCAGGGCCGGGCAAACACTGAAGCTTTCTTT

v_gene: TRBV15
abundance: NA
j_gene: TRBJ2-3
d_gene: NA
CDR3aa: CATSSYRESPDTQYF
CDR3nt: TGTGCCACCAGCAGTTACAGGGAGTCCCCAGATACGCAGTATTTT

v_gene: TRBV28
abundance: NA
j_gene: TRBJ2-7
d_gene: NA
CDR3aa: CASSPTFSYEQYF
CDR3nt: TGTGCCAGCAGTCCCACTTTTTCCTACGAGCAGTACTTC

v_gene: TRBV19
abundance: NA
j_gene: TRBJ1-1
d_gene: NA
CDR3aa: CASSIDVRPNTEAFF
CDR3nt: TGTGCCAGTAGTATAGATGTGCGGCCGAACACTGAAGCTTTCTTT

v_gene: TRBV5-1
abundance: NA
j_gene: TRBJ2-1
d_gene: TRBD1
CDR3aa: CASRLTGPEQFF
CDR3nt: TGCGCCAGTAGGCTGACAGGGCCGGAGCAGTTCTTC

v_gene: TRBV9
abundance: once
j_gene: TRBJ2-1
d_gene: NA
CDR3aa: CASSVEVWGASSYNEQFF
CDR3nt: TGTGCCAGCAGCGTAGAGGTTTGGGGGGCCAGCTCCTACAATGAGCAGTTCTTC

v_gene: TRBV6-1
abundance: NA
j_gene: TRBJ1-1
d_gene: NA
CDR3aa: CASSDWGNTEAFF
CDR3nt: TGTGCCAGCAGTGATTGGGGGAACACTGAAGCTTTCTTT

v_gene: TRBV2
abundance: NA
j_gene: TRBJ2-1
d_gene: TRBD2
CDR3aa: CASSEEGLVAYNEQFF
CDR3nt: TGTGCCAGCAGTGAAGAGGGACTAGTAGCCTACAATGAGCAGTTCTTC

v_gene: TRBV5-1
abundance: NA
j_gene: TRBJ2-1
d_gene: TRBD2
CDR3aa: CASSPTSGTDEQFF
CDR3nt: TGCGCCAGCAGCCCGACTAGCGGGACCGATGAGCAGTTCTTC

v_gene: TRBV4-1
abundance: NA
j_gene: TRBJ1-2
d_gene: TRBD1
CDR3aa: CASSQPGQLYGYTF
CDR3nt: TGCGCCAGCAGCCAACCGGGACAGCTCTATGGCTACACCTTC

v_gene: TRBV27
abundance: few
j_gene: TRBJ2-1
d_gene: TRBD2
CDR3aa: CASSLSTSGRAKEQFF
CDR3nt: TGTGCCAGCAGTTTAAGTACTAGCGGGAGGGCCAAAGAGCAGTTCTTC

v_gene: TRBV28
abundance: NA
j_gene: TRBJ2-6
d_gene: NA
CDR3aa: CASSFHSLDSGANVLTF
CDR3nt: TGTGCCAGCAGTTTCCACTCATTAGACTCTGGGGCCAACGTCCTGACTTTC

v_gene: TRBV6-4
abundance: NA
j_gene: TRBJ2-1
d_gene: TRBD2
CDR3aa: CASSPTSGSNNEQFF
CDR3nt: TGTGCCAGCAGTCCGACTAGCGGATCAAACAATGAGCAGTTCTTC

v_gene: TRBV28
abundance: NA
j_gene: TRBJ1-5
d_gene: NA
CDR3aa: CASSSLKGLRPQHF
CDR3nt: TGTGCCAGCAGTTCCCTCAAGGGATTGAGGCCCCAGCATTTT

v_gene: TRBV5-6
abundance: once
j_gene: TRBJ2-1
d_gene: NA
CDR3aa: CASSPTGARGYDEQFF
CDR3nt: TGTGCCAGCAGCCCGACTGGGGCTCGGGGGTACGATGAGCAGTTCTTC

v_gene: TRBV4-1
abundance: NA
j_gene: TRBJ2-2
d_gene: TRBD2
CDR3aa: CASSLAGGPGELFF
CDR3nt: TGCGCCAGCAGCCTAGCGGGAGGGCCCGGGGAGCTGTTTTTT

v_gene: TRBV2
abundance: few
j_gene: TRBJ1-2
d_gene: NA
CDR3aa: CASSGVRGSYGYTF
CDR3nt: TGTGCCAGCAGTGGTGTCAGGGGATCCTATGGCTACACCTTC

v_gene: TRBV4-1
abundance: NA
j_gene: TRBJ2-6
d_gene: NA
CDR3aa: CASSQVQGSGANVLTF
CDR3nt: TGCGCCAGCAGCCAAGTGCAAGGTAGTGGGGCCAACGTCCTGACTTTC

v_gene: TRBV14
abundance: NA
j_gene: TRBJ2-1
d_gene: NA
CDR3aa: CASSDRTEQFF
CDR3nt: TGTGCCAGCAGCGACCGGACAGAGCAGTTCTTC